The rows below give T cell receptor beta chains drawn from one sample of a study of OX40 agonist ivuxolimab in advanced cancers. The data were produced by immunoSEQ multiplex PCR, yet TCRdb's version contains in-frame clones alone and is incomplete. The table lists more than 40,000 clones, around four fifths of them singletons. This specimen consisted of CD4+ or CD8+ T cells sorted from blood, obtained in a trial of the OX40 agonist ivuxolimab. The receptor source for this set is an adult with an advanced solid tumor such as melanoma, head and neck, liver or kidney cancer. Both conserved end residues are trimmed from each CDR3. The order of the fields is V gene, D gene, CDR3 protein. A D gene is named only where the DNA matches it firmly.

V: TRBV27
D: .
CDR3: ASSLTGWFTEAF

V: TRBV9
D: .
CDR3: ASSVYGLPSYEQY

V: TRBV27
D: TRBD2
CDR3: ASSPTTGTTLQETQY

V: TRBV5-6
D: .
CDR3: ASSPIGITGPDTQY

V: TRBV25-1
D: .
CDR3: ASSDLEVNTEAF

V: TRBV4-2
D: .
CDR3: ASSQEYALNQPQH

V: TRBV27
D: .
CDR3: ASSLSSTGYSYEQY

V: TRBV11-2
D: TRBD2
CDR3: ASSLSGGWNEQF

V: TRBV10-2
D: .
CDR3: ASSEWGLRNEKLF

V: TRBV4-2
D: .
CDR3: ASSQETRSTYEQY

V: TRBV19
D: TRBD2
CDR3: ASSPLAGGVHEQY

V: TRBV18
D: TRBD1
CDR3: ASSLTWTGDDNVLT

V: TRBV27
D: TRBD1
CDR3: ASSLRGQYEQY

V: TRBV6-4
D: .
CDR3: ASSDSDEQF

V: TRBV29-1
D: .
CDR3: SVETGANYGYT

V: TRBV9
D: .
CDR3: ASSVNGLRAGELF

V: TRBV19
D: .
CDR3: ASKGELDPGEQY

V: TRBV29-1
D: .
CDR3: TMREAGGELF

V: TRBV5-1
D: TRBD1
CDR3: ASSLASGTGGLNEKLF

V: TRBV15
D: .
CDR3: ATSRDPTPSDEQY

V: TRBV4-1
D: .
CDR3: ASSQTTSGELF

V: TRBV19
D: TRBD1
CDR3: ATNQGASNQPQH

V: TRBV30
D: .
CDR3: AWSVGWRQGGGETQY

V: TRBV5-6
D: .
CDR3: ASSSGRGPEAF

V: TRBV7-9
D: .
CDR3: ASSLAPGPLTDTQY

V: TRBV27
D: TRBD2
CDR3: ASSLQPGLVSYEQY

V: TRBV18
D: .
CDR3: ASSPSSSYEQY

V: TRBV5-1
D: .
CDR3: ASSLDRSISYEQY

V: TRBV10-2
D: .
CDR3: ASSDGLNTEAF

V: TRBV28
D: .
CDR3: ASRYPGPTYEQY

V: TRBV29-1
D: .
CDR3: SVVGGAQLPTDTQY

V: TRBV19
D: TRBD2
CDR3: ASSLLAEATDTQY

V: TRBV10-2
D: TRBD1
CDR3: AAGTGRYTGELF

V: TRBV5-6
D: .
CDR3: ASSSPGEPQH

V: TRBV10-2
D: .
CDR3: ASSEIQVNNEQF

V: TRBV7-3
D: TRBD1
CDR3: ASSLHAGTGPYGYT

V: TRBV30
D: .
CDR3: AWSVPVQHGAPHFTDTQY

V: TRBV7-9
D: .
CDR3: ASSLVATRSSTDTQY

V: TRBV7-8
D: TRBD1
CDR3: ASSLEWGDRGPYEQY

V: TRBV27
D: TRBD2
CDR3: ASSLEGTSGSWQY

V: TRBV19
D: TRBD1
CDR3: ASSSAGTGNTEAF

V: TRBV14
D: .
CDR3: ASSYDNYGYT

V: TRBV7-8
D: TRBD1
CDR3: ASSVDREHPNEKLF

V: TRBV7-9
D: TRBD2
CDR3: ASSPKRGEGDTQY

V: TRBV11-3
D: TRBD1
CDR3: ASSPRTGPNTGELF

V: TRBV6-1
D: TRBD1
CDR3: ASTNRGSSYEQY

V: TRBV4-2
D: .
CDR3: ASSQDKTTDTQY